The sequence of this TCR beta chain was determined in a study of blood T cells in healthy people across ages. Study results and caveats: Across the age range, TCR beta diversity per million T cells fell in a roughly linear way. Because donor CMV status was unknown, expanded clonotype changes were possibly confounded.

A second PCR of roughly 7 to 11 cycles used a sample-barcoded 5' primer and a J-beta primer mix. MiXCR was run by TCRdb on the 5' RACE reads, yielding one entry per CDR3 protein. This table holds roughly 1,500,000 distinct CDR3 sequences, around 42% found once. With V trimmed by 3 bases and J by 4 bases, 5 bases remained unmatched. The germline gives CDR1 MNHEY, CDR2 SMNVEV (reference sequence). The CDR3 covers 16 residues. For this clonotype: The antigen remains unidentified.

This sequence was found in a woman younger than 30 in good health. The rearrangement uses TRBV27 and TRBJ2-1, with 11 positions matching TRBD2. The sequencing sample was made of blood. CDR3 nucleotide sequence: TGTGCCAGCAGTTTGGCTAGCGGGGGGTTTTACAATGAGCAGTTCTTC. Translated, it gives CASSLASGGFYNEQFF.